Listed below are T cell receptor beta chains from one sample, sequenced in a study of beta chain features in type 1 diabetes. The repertoire was sequenced with immunoSEQ multiplex PCR; TCRdb's copy has only in-frame clones and lacks some. The sample consists of about 240,000 clones, 25% to 30% of them appearing once. Sequenced sample: central memory CD4+ T cells from blood. These receptors were obtained from a man between 25 and 39 years old in good health. Each CDR3 is given with its conserved first and last residue. Each record gives: V gene, D gene, J gene, clone size, CDR3 DNA, CDR3 protein. The D gene is left open where the match is weak. Some rows have no size entry. The others give once, few or many, or a class for an expanded clone.

TRBV9,-,TRBJ2-1,-,TGTGCCAGCAGCCCCCACAGGTGGGTCTCCCACAATGAGCAGTTCTTC,CASSPHRWVSHNEQFF
TRBV7-2,-,TRBJ2-3,few,TGTGCCAGTCGGTGGGCCAGCACAGATACGCAGTATTTT,CASRWASTDTQYF
TRBV6-5,TRBD2,TRBJ2-7,few,TGTGCCAGCACGCCACCGGGACTAGCAGACGAGCAGTACTTC,CASTPPGLADEQYF
TRBV30,TRBD2,TRBJ2-1,-,TGTGCCTGTAGGCCCCGAGAGATCGGCGGGAGACTTCGGCTAAATGAGCAGTTCTTC,CACRPREIGGRLRLNEQFF
TRBV28,-,TRBJ2-7,few,TGTGCCAGCAGCACCGGGAAGCCCCCCAGGGTGCACTTC,CASSTGKPPRVHF
TRBV4-3,-,TRBJ2-3,-,TGCGCCAGCAGCCAAGATCTGCACTTACCAGATACGCAGTATTTT,CASSQDLHLPDTQYF
TRBV6-1,-,TRBJ2-2,-,TGTGCCAGCAGCGAATCGAACACCGGGGAGCTGTTTTTT,CASSESNTGELFF
TRBV19,-,TRBJ1-5,few,TGTGCCAGTAGCACCGGGCCATCTGTGTCCCAGCATTTT,CASSTGPSVSQHF
TRBV30,TRBD2,TRBJ2-1,few,TGTGCCTGGAGTAATAGCGGGAGCCCCCTCTACAATGAGCAGTTCTTC,CAWSNSGSPLYNEQFF
TRBV5-4,-,TRBJ2-5,-,TGTGCCAGCAGCCAAAGACCCAAGCAAGAGACCCAGTACTTC,CASSQRPKQETQYF
TRBV29-1,-,TRBJ1-1,once,TGCAGCGTTCGAAGGGAGGTTGAAGCTTTCTTT,CSVRREVEAFF
TRBV25-1,TRBD2,TRBJ2-7,-,TGTGCCAGCAGTGAATTCTCCGGGAGGGCCTCCGAGCAGTACTTC,CASSEFSGRASEQYF
TRBV7-2,-,TRBJ2-2,-,TGTGCCAGCAGCTTAGTTGAGGGAACCGGGGAGCTGTTTTTT,CASSLVEGTGELFF
TRBV5-1,-,TRBJ2-5,-,TGCGCCAGCAGCTTGATGGCGGGGGCTGAACAAGAGACCCAGTACTTC,CASSLMAGAEQETQYF
TRBV10-3,TRBD2,TRBJ2-3,-,TGTGCCACCTCCCTAAGCGGGGGTTGGGATACGCAGTATTTT,CATSLSGGWDTQYF
TRBV5-1,-,TRBJ1-1,once,TGCGCCAGCAGCTTGGGAGAGGTGAACACTGAAGCTTTCTTT,CASSLGEVNTEAFF
TRBV27,TRBD1,TRBJ1-5,few,TGTGCCAGCAGTCCACAGGGGGCTGGCCAGCCCCAGCATTTT,CASSPQGAGQPQHF
TRBV7-9,TRBD1,TRBJ2-1,few,TGTGCCAGCAATGGCCCAGGGGGTAGTGAGCAGTTCTTC,CASNGPGGSEQFF
TRBV11-3,TRBD1,TRBJ2-1,-,TGTGCCAGCAGCTTAGGACAGGGCGGATACAATGAGCAGTTCTTC,CASSLGQGGYNEQFF
TRBV14,TRBD2,TRBJ2-5,-,TGTGCCAGCAGCCTCCACCTAGCGGGGGGGCCCCAAGAGACCCAGTACTTC,CASSLHLAGGPQETQYF
TRBV29-1,-,TRBJ2-5,few,TGCAGCGTTGATGGCCTATCAGAGACCCAGTACTTC,CSVDGLSETQYF
TRBV30,-,TRBJ1-2,-,TGTGCCTGGAGTTCTGGGACGGCGATCACCTTC,CAWSSGTAITF
TRBV9,-,TRBJ2-5,-,TGTGCCAGCAGCGGACAGTTAGAGACCCAGTACTTC,CASSGQLETQYF
TRBV7-2,TRBD2,TRBJ2-3,few,TGTGCCAGCAGCTTCGGGACTAGCGGGGGTAGTACAGATACGCAGTATTTT,CASSFGTSGGSTDTQYF
TRBV5-6,TRBD1,TRBJ2-7,-,TGTGCCAGCTCGGACAGGGTCTCCTACGAGCAGTACTTC,CASSDRVSYEQYF
TRBV7-2,TRBD2,TRBJ2-7,few,TGTGCCAGCAGCTTAGGACTAGCGGGCGTTGCCTACGAGCAGTACTTC,CASSLGLAGVAYEQYF
TRBV15,-,TRBJ1-5,-,TGTGCCACCAGCAGAGAGACAGTGGATCAGCCCCAGCATTTT,CATSRETVDQPQHF
TRBV28,-,TRBJ2-7,-,TGTGCCAGCAGTTTGCAGAGAGGGGAGCAGTACTTC,CASSLQRGEQYF
TRBV20-1,-,TRBJ2-7,few,TGCAGTGCTAGAGATTGGCCCGAGCAGTACTTC,CSARDWPEQYF
TRBV25-1,-,TRBJ1-1,-,TGTGCCAGCAGTGATCGAGAAGGGACCCAGAACACTGAAGCTTTCTTT,CASSDREGTQNTEAFF
TRBV27,-,TRBJ1-2,many,TGTGCCAGCAGTCCTTGGACCGAGCCGCATGGCTACACCTTC,CASSPWTEPHGYTF
TRBV29-1,TRBD2,TRBJ2-1,-,TGCAGCGTTCCTACTAGCGGTATTTACAATGAGCAGTTCTTC,CSVPTSGIYNEQFF
TRBV7-2,-,TRBJ1-5,-,TGTGCCAGCAGCCTTACGGGACGGAACAATCAGCCCCAGCATTTT,CASSLTGRNNQPQHF
TRBV9,-,TRBJ1-5,few,TGTGCCAGCAGCGTGGGCGGGCCGCATCAGCCCCAGCATTTT,CASSVGGPHQPQHF
TRBV29-1,-,TRBJ2-5,-,TGCAGCGCCCTGGGTGGGGGGGAGACCCAGTACTTC,CSALGGGETQYF
TRBV10-3,-,TRBJ2-7,-,TGTGCCATCAGTGACCCCGGGCCCAGAAAATACGAGCAGTACTTC,CAISDPGPRKYEQYF
TRBV6-6,-,TRBJ2-2,few,TGTGCCAGCAGTAAAAGACAGGACACCGGGGAGCTGTTTTTT,CASSKRQDTGELFF
TRBV13,TRBD1,TRBJ2-4,-,TGTGCCAGCAGCTTAGCCTCAGGGGGCATAAACATTCAGTACTTC,CASSLASGGINIQYF
TRBV15,-,TRBJ2-7,-,TGTGCCACCAGCAGAGATGGCAGGGGTACCTACGAGCAGTACTTC,CATSRDGRGTYEQYF
TRBV28,TRBD2,TRBJ2-3,-,TGTGCCAGCAGTTCAACCGGGACCGCCGCCGGGACTAGCGGGGATACGCAGTATTTT,CASSSTGTAAGTSGDTQYF
TRBV19,-,TRBJ1-1,-,TGTGCCAGTAGTCTGTCCCAGGGTATCGCTGAAGCTTTCTTT,CASSLSQGIAEAFF
TRBV7-9,-,TRBJ1-2,-,TGTGCCAGCAGCCTAGACGGGACTAACTATGGCTACACCTTC,CASSLDGTNYGYTF
TRBV7-9,-,TRBJ1-6,-,TGTGCCAGCAGCTCCTGGGGGGGCTCACCCCTCCACTTT,CASSSWGGSPLHF
TRBV15,TRBD2,TRBJ2-5,-,TGTGCCACCAGCAGTATGAGCGGGAGTGAGACCCAGTACTTC,CATSSMSGSETQYF
TRBV5-1,-,TRBJ2-1,few,TGCGCCAGCAGCCTGGAAGGAGACAAGTACAATGAGCAGTTCTTC,CASSLEGDKYNEQFF
TRBV29-1,TRBD1,TRBJ1-4,-,TGCAGCGTCAAACAGGGGTGGGGAAACTATAATGAAAAACTGTTTTTT,CSVKQGWGNYNEKLFF
TRBV15,-,TRBJ1-5,-,TGTGCCACCAGCAGAGCTAGTCAGCCCCAGCATTTT,CATSRASQPQHF
TRBV5-6,-,TRBJ2-7,-,TGTGCCAGCAGCTTGGTCAGTAGAGGGGGTAGCTCCTACGAGCAGTACTTC,CASSLVSRGGSSYEQYF
TRBV30,-,TRBJ2-3,few,TGTGCCTGGAGCGAAGGGACAGCTAGCGGCGTCGATACGCAGTATTTT,CAWSEGTASGVDTQYF
TRBV25-1,TRBD1,TRBJ1-1,-,TGTGCCAGCAGTGCCCGGGACAGGGGGAAAGCTTTCTTT,CASSARDRGKAFF
TRBV29-1,TRBD2,TRBJ2-3,once,TGCAGCGTACATACTAGCGGCAGCACAGATACGCAGTATTTT,CSVHTSGSTDTQYF
TRBV30,-,TRBJ1-1,-,TGTGCCTGGATGGATTCCCGGGACACTGAAGCTTTCTTT,CAWMDSRDTEAFF
TRBV5-4,TRBD2,TRBJ2-4,few,TGTGCCAGCAGCAGGACTAGCGGGAGCGTAGCCAAAAACATTCAGTACTTC,CASSRTSGSVAKNIQYF
TRBV11-2,TRBD1,TRBJ2-5,-,TGTGCCAGCAGCTTTGTAAACAGGGGGCCCAAGACCCAGTACTTC,CASSFVNRGPKTQYF